The clone carrying this T cell receptor (beta chain) occurred a few times. Antigen unknown. The data were obtained in a study of cytomegalovirus exposure and HLA in healthy donors. Overall study results and limits: For most TCR beta V segments, an earlier analysis put the productive rate at about 87% or about 30% of the time. Presence/absence analyses supposed approximately even sequencing depth among donors. The authors later linked a missense DCLRE1C variant to TCR beta V- and J-gene trimming. Cytomegalovirus-associated TCR beta chains were listed, numbering 150 to 200.

Germline loops: CDR1 MNHEY, CDR2 SMNVEV (reference sequence). The CDR3 extends over 17 amino acids. V lost 4 bases and J lost 3; bases outside the gene matches: 9. PCR involved 60 Vbeta and 13 Jbeta primers. The data were produced by immunoSEQ multiplex PCR, yet TCRdb's version contains in-frame clones alone and is incomplete. Here the sample spans about 120,000 clones, over 60% being singletons. Sequenced: PBMCs. The V and J genes are TRBV27 and TRBJ2-6, with 7 nucleotides matching TRBD1. The receptor's source is a man aged 30-40 years in good health and CMV-seropositive. In DNA form, the CDR3 reads TGTGCCAGCAGTTCTCTACAGGGGATGGATGGGGCCAACGTCCTGACTTTC. Translating it yields CASSSLQGMDGANVLTF.